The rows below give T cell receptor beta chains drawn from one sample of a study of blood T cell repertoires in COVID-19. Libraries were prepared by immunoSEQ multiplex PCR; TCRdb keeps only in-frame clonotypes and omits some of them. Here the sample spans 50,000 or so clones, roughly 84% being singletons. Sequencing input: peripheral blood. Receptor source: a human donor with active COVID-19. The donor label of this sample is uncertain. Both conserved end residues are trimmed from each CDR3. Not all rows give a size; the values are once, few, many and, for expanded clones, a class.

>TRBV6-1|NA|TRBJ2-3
ASSESPAGHTDTQY
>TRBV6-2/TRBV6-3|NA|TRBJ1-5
ASSYSHTGNQPQH
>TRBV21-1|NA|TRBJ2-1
ASSIVTSSYNEQF
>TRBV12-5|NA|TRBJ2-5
ASGFAGATTTGQETQY
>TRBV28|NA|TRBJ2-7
ASSAPGERATYEQY
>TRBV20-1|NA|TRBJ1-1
SAYRGPEAF
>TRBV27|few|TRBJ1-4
ASSLDLIGGKLF
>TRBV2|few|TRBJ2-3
ASSGGRTDTQY
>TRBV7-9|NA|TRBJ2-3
ASSRAGGTDTQY
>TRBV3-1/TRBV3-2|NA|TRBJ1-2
ASSQRTLSSGYT
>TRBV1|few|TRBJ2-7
TSSQDGTGSSYEQY
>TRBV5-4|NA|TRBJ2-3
ASSFGQGDTDTQY
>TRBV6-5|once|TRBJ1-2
ASSSTGYGYT
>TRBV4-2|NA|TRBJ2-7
ASSSSTVTYTKQY
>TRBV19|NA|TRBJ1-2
ASSMWQDYGYT
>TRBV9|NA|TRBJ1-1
ASSVDQGVTEAF
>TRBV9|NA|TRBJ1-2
ASSVGAGAYYGYT
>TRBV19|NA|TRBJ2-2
ASSILGATGTGELF